The T cell receptor (beta chain) under discussion was sequenced for a study of OX40 agonist ivuxolimab in advanced cancers. Study outcomes and limitations: What antigens the expanded peripheral T cells recognized was never established.

The length of the CDR3 is 14 residues. CDR1 is MNHEY and CDR2 is SVGAGI in the germline V gene. The V end lost 4 bases, the J end lost 2 bases, and 9 bases lay between the germline ends. Some clones are missing from TCRdb's copy, which holds only in-frame ones; the method was immunoSEQ multiplex PCR. The table includes more than 45,000 clones, about nine tenths detected once. Concerning this clone itself: Its antigen is not known.

The gene calls are TRBV6-5 and TRBJ1-3; maybe TRBD1 (5 bases). The material sequenced was CD4+ or CD8+ T cells sorted from blood, taken in a trial of the OX40 agonist ivuxolimab. The TCR sequence derives from an adult with an advanced solid tumor such as melanoma, head and neck, liver or kidney cancer. The CDR3 region has the DNA TGTGCCAGCAGTTCACAGGTCGCTGGAAACACCATATATTTT. This gives the protein CASSSQVAGNTIYF.